A selection of T cell receptor beta chains follows, all from one sample in a study of lymphopenia after photon versus proton radiotherapy. TCRdb's copy holds only in-frame clones and misses some; the assay was immunoSEQ multiplex PCR. The sample includes fewer than 35,000 clones, about 91% of them seen just once. The material sequenced was peripheral blood, taken from a patient treated with proton-based radiotherapy. The receptors originated from a woman aged 65 to 85 with pancreatic cancer. Some clones in this sample may be carry-over from other donors' samples. Both conserved end residues are part of each CDR3. A D gene is named only where the DNA matches it firmly. Some rows have no size entry. The others give once, few or many, or a class for an expanded clone.

j_call v_call d_call clone_size cdr3_nt cdr3_aa
TRBJ2-3 TRBV6-5 TRBD2 - TGTGCCAGCAGAGAATGGACTAGAGGCACAGATACGCAGTATTTT CASREWTRGTDTQYF
TRBJ2-2 TRBV4-2 - once TGTGCCAGCAGCCCCCGAGTGGGCGGGGGCCCGAACACCGGGGAGCTGTTTTTT CASSPRVGGGPNTGELFF
TRBJ2-2 TRBV10-2 - - TGCGCCAGCAGTGAGTCGAGCGGCACGAACACCGGGGAGCTGTTTTTT CASSESSGTNTGELFF
TRBJ2-1 TRBV30 - - TGTGCCTGGAGTGAAAGCGGAGGGAGGTGGGAGCAGTTCTTC CAWSESGGRWEQFF
TRBJ2-3 TRBV5-1 TRBD2 - TGCGCCAGCAGCTTGGAAGCTAGCGGGGGTTTTAGCACAGATACGCAGTATTTT CASSLEASGGFSTDTQYF
TRBJ2-1 TRBV14 TRBD2 - TGTGCCAGCAGCCAAGATCTGGCGCTAGCGGGGCACCCCTCCTACAATGAGCAGTTCTTC CASSQDLALAGHPSYNEQFF
TRBJ2-1 TRBV7-9 - - TGTGCCAGCAGCTTATCGGGAAGCTCCTACAATGAGCAGTTCTTC CASSLSGSSYNEQFF
TRBJ2-3 TRBV2 - - TGTGCCAGCAGTGTGAGAGCGACAGATACGCAGTATTTT CASSVRATDTQYF
TRBJ2-7 TRBV5-6 - - TGTGCCAGCAGCTTGGTTGGCTCTTACGAGCAGTACTTC CASSLVGSYEQYF
TRBJ2-7 TRBV9 - - TGTGCCAGCAGCGTAGATTGGGGGCCCTCCTACGAGCAGTACTTC CASSVDWGPSYEQYF
TRBJ2-3 TRBV5-6 - - TGTGCCAGCAGCCTAACGATGAGCGTGTCAGATACGCAGTATTTT CASSLTMSVSDTQYF
TRBJ2-1 TRBV5-1 TRBD2 - TGCGCCAGCAGCGCATCGCCTAGCGGATTCTTCGATGAGCAGTTCTTC CASSASPSGFFDEQFF
TRBJ2-6 TRBV5-6 TRBD1 - TGTGCCAGCAGCTCACCGGGACAGGGGTACGGGGCCAACGTCCTGACTTTC CASSSPGQGYGANVLTF
TRBJ1-1 TRBV5-1 - - TGCGCCAGCAGCTTGTGGGGCCAGAACACTGAAGCTTTCTTT CASSLWGQNTEAFF
TRBJ2-7 TRBV11-2 TRBD2 once TGTGCCAGCAGCTCCCTTTGGAAGCGGGAGTCGAATTACGAGCAGTACTTC CASSSLWKRESNYEQYF
TRBJ2-3 TRBV14 TRBD2 - TGTGCCAGCAGCCAAGCCCAGCCCGGGAGGACTAGCACAGATACGCAGTATTTT CASSQAQPGRTSTDTQYF
TRBJ2-3 TRBV10-1 TRBD1 - TGCGCCAGCACTCGGGACAGGGCTTCAGATACGCAGTATTTT CASTRDRASDTQYF
TRBJ2-1 TRBV28 - - TGTGCCAGCAGTTTGTGGAGGGAAGGGCAGTTCTTC CASSLWREGQFF
TRBJ1-1 TRBV6-5 - - TGTGCCAGCAGCGCCTTGGCCAGGGGAAACACTGAAGCTTTCTTT CASSALARGNTEAFF
TRBJ1-2 TRBV19 - - TGTGCCAGTAGTATTGGACAAACCTATGGCTACACCTTC CASSIGQTYGYTF
TRBJ2-2 TRBV5-6 - - TGTGCCAGCAGCGGGACAGCGGGTTCCGGGGAGCTGTTTTTT CASSGTAGSGELFF
TRBJ2-7 TRBV27 TRBD2 - TGTGCCAGCAGTTCTAGGACTAGCGGGTTCTACGAGCAGTACTTC CASSSRTSGFYEQYF
TRBJ1-2 TRBV19 - - TGTGCCAGTAGTATTCACCTGGAGACTAACTATGGCTACACCTTC CASSIHLETNYGYTF
TRBJ2-3 TRBV28 TRBD2 - TGTGCCAGCAGCGGGGTAGCGGGAAGAGATACGCAGTATTTT CASSGVAGRDTQYF
TRBJ1-5 TRBV6-1 TRBD1 - TGTGCCACCACGGACAGGGCATCGGGCAATCAGCCCCAGCATTTT CATTDRASGNQPQHF
TRBJ2-1 TRBV6-5 - - TGTGCCACCAGTAACAGGATGGTGGGCAATGAGCAGTTCTTC CATSNRMVGNEQFF
TRBJ2-3 TRBV7-9 TRBD2 - TGTGCCAGCAGCTTAAACAGCGGGAGTTTGAATACGCAGTATTTT CASSLNSGSLNTQYF
TRBJ2-7 TRBV18 - - TGTGCCAGCTCACCCGACAGCTACGAGCAGTACTTC CASSPDSYEQYF
TRBJ2-3 TRBV5-6 - - TGTGCCAGCCTAAAACGAGGGGAGGGCACAGATACGCAGTATTTT CASLKRGEGTDTQYF
TRBJ2-7 TRBV20-1 - - TGCAGTGCTTGGTCCTACGAGCAGTACTTC CSAWSYEQYF
TRBJ1-5 TRBV6-5 TRBD1 - TGTGCCAGCAGGAAACAGGGGCCTAGCAATCAGCCCCAGCATTTT CASRKQGPSNQPQHF
TRBJ1-4 TRBV7-9 TRBD1 - TGTGCCAGCAGCCCGACAGGGGGCCACGAAAAACTGTTTTTT CASSPTGGHEKLFF
TRBJ1-1 TRBV11-3 TRBD1 few TGTGCCAGCAGCAAAGGACAGGGAGAAAACACTGAAGCTTTCTTT CASSKGQGENTEAFF
TRBJ2-5 TRBV4-2 - - TGTGCCAGCAGCCAAGATCCCAGTGCCCAAGAGACCCAGTACTTC CASSQDPSAQETQYF
TRBJ2-5 TRBV11-2 - - TGTGCCAGCAGCCCAGGACCGGCTAGCGCAGAGACCCAGTACTTC CASSPGPASAETQYF
TRBJ2-4 TRBV30 TRBD2 - TGTGCCTGGAGTGTACTAGGACTAGCGGGAGGGACACTAGCCAAAAACATTCAGTACTTC CAWSVLGLAGGTLAKNIQYF
TRBJ1-6 TRBV28 - - TGTGCCAGCAGTTTAGAAACTGACAGATATAATTCACCCCTCCACTTT CASSLETDRYNSPLHF
TRBJ2-2 TRBV5-1 TRBD1 - TGCGCCAGCAGCCAGCGAAGACAGGGGGCCTTGTTAATCTCGAACACCGGGGAGCTGTTTTTT CASSQRRQGALLISNTGELFF
TRBJ2-7 TRBV4-3 TRBD2 - TGCGCCAGCAGCCAAGGGACTAGTTCCTACGAGCAGTACTTC CASSQGTSSYEQYF
TRBJ2-3 TRBV10-1 TRBD2 - TGCGCCAGCAGTCCGGGACTAGCGGGTCTCCGCGGAGATACGCAGTATTTT CASSPGLAGLRGDTQYF
TRBJ2-7 TRBV4-1 - - TGCGCCAGCAGTCCACTGAACTCCTACGAGCAGTACTTC CASSPLNSYEQYF
TRBJ1-1 TRBV7-3 - - TGTGCCAGCAGCTTAGGGGCGAACACTGAAGCTTTCTTT CASSLGANTEAFF
TRBJ2-2 TRBV5-1 - - TGCGCCAGCAGCTTGGCTCAAGGGCGGGGCACCGGGGAGCTGTTTTTT CASSLAQGRGTGELFF
TRBJ2-2 TRBV5-4 TRBD2 - TGTGCCAGCAGAACCGGGACTAGTGGAGCCGGGGAGCTGTTTTTT CASRTGTSGAGELFF